This record looks at one T cell receptor (beta chain) sequence and its context. The source of the sample is a study of T cells in Graves' hyperthyroidism and ophthalmopathy. Uncontrolled infection, other autoimmune disease, pregnancy or lactation led to exclusion. Amplified regions were TCR beta CDR3 sequences from RNA transcripts. The HTBI set primed first-round TCR CDR3 RT-PCR. A single record per CDR3 protein comes from TCRdb applying MiXCR to the multiplex PCR reads. The sample contains around 690,000 distinct CDR3 sequences, under 25% of which appear only once. The sequence derives from a man younger than 45 with Graves' ophthalmopathy. The material sequenced was blood.

The CDR3 nucleotides are TGTGCCAGCAGTTTATACGGCACTAGGCGCTCTGGGGCCAACGTCCTGACTTTC. Its protein is CASSLYGTRRSGANVLTF. The chain combines TRBV28 with TRBJ2-6; tentative D call: TRBD2 (5 bases). Per the germline V gene, CDR1 is MDHEN and CDR2 is SYDVKM. The CDR3 is 18 amino acids. The V and J ends lost 1 base and 0 bases respectively, with 13 bases between them.